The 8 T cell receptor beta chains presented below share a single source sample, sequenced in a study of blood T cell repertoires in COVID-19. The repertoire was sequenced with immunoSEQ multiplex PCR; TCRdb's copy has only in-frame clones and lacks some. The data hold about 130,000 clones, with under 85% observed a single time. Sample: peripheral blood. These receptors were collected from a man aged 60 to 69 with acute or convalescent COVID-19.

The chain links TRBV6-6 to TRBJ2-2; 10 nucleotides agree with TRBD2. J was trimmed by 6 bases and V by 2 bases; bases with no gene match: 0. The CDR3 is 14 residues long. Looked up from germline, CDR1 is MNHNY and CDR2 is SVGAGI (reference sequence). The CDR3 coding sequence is TGTGCCAGCAGTTACACTAGCGGGGCCGGGGAGCTGTTTTTT. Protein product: CASSYTSGAGELFF.

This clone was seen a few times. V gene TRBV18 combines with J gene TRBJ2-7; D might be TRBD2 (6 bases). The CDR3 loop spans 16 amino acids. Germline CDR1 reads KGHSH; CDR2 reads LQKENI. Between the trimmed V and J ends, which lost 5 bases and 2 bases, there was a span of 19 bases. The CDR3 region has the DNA TGTGCCAGCTCAATATTACCGGGACTTCGAACCTACGAGCAGTACTTC. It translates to CASSILPGLRTYEQYF.

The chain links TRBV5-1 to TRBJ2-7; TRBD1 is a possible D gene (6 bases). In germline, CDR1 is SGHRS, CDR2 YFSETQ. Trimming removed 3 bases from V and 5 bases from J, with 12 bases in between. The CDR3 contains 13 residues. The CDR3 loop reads CASSSQGTDEQYF. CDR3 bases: TGCGCCAGCAGCTCACAGGGCACCGACGAGCAGTACTTC.

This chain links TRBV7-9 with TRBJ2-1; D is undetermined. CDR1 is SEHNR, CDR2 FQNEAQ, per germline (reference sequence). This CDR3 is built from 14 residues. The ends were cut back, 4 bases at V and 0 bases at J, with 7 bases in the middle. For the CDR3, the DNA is TGTGCCAGCAGCTCTAAAAGCTCCTACAATGAGCAGTTCTTC. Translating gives CASSSKSSYNEQFF. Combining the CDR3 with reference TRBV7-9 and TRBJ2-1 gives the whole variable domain DTGVSQNPRHKITKRGQNVTFRCDPISEHNRLYWYRQTLGQGPEFLTYFQNEAQLEKSRLLSDRFSAERPKGSFSTLEIQRTEQGDSAMYLCASSSKSSYNEQFFGPGTRLTVL.

CDR3 loop: CASSLLSEAFF. In DNA form, the CDR3 reads TGTGCCAGCAGTTTACTCTCTGAAGCTTTCTTT. The chain recombines TRBV28 with TRBJ1-1; no reliable D call. CDR3 length equals 11 residues. V lost 2 bases, J lost 6 bases, and 4 bases lay in between. Germline V gene sequence: CDR1 MDHEN, CDR2 SYDVKM.

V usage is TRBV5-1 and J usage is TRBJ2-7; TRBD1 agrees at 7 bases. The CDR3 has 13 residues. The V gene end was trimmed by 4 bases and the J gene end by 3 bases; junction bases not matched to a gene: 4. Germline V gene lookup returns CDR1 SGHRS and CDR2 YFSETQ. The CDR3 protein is CASSESGGYEQYF. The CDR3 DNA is TGCGCCAGCAGCGAGTCAGGGGGCTACGAGCAGTACTTC.

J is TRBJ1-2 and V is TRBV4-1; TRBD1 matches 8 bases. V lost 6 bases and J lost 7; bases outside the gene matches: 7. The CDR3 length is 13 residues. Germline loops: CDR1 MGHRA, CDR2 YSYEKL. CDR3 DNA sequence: TGCGCCAGCAGTTACGGGACAGGTCTTGGCTACACCTTC. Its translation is CASSYGTGLGYTF.

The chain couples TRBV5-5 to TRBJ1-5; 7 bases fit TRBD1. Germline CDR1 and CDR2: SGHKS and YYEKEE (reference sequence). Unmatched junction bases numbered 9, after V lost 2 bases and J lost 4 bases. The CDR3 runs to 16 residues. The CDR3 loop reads CASSFIGTALNQPQHF. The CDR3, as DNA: TGTGCCAGCAGCTTCATCGGGACAGCCCTTAATCAGCCCCAGCATTTT.